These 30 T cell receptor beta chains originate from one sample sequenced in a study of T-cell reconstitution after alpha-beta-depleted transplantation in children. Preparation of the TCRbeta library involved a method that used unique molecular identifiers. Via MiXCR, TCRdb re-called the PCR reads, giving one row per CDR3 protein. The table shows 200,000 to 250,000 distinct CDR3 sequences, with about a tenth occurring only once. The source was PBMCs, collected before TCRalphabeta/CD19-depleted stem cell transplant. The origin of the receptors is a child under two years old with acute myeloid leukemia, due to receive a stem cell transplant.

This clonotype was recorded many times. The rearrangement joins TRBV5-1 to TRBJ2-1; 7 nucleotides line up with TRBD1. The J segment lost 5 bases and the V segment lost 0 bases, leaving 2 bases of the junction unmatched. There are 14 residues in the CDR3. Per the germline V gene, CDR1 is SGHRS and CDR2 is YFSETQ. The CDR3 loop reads CASSLDRGNNEQFF. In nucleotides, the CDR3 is TGCGCCAGCAGCTTGGACAGGGGAAACAATGAGCAGTTCTTC.

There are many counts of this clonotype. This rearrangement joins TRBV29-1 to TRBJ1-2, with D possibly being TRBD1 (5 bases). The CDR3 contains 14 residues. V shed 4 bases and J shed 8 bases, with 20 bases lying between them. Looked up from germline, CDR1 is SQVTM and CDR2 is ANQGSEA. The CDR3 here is CSVGGDRSKEGYTF. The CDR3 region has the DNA TGCAGCGTTGGGGGCGACCGCAGCAAAGAGGGCTACACCTTC. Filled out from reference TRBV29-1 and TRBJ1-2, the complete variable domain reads SAVISQKPSRDICQRGTSLTIQCQVDSQVTMMFWYRQQPGQSLTLIATANQGSEATYESGFVIDKFPISRPNLTFSTLTVSNMSPEDSSIYLCSVGGDRSKEGYTFGSGTRLTVV.

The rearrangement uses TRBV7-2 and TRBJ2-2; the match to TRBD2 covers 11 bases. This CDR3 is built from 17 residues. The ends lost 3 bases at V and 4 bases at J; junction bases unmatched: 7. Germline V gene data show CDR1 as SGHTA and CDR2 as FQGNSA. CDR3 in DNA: TGTGCCAGCAGCTTCTCCGGGACTAGCGGATTCACCGGGGAGCTGTTTTTT. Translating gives CASSFSGTSGFTGELFF. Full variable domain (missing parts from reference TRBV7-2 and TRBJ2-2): GAGVSQSPSNKVTEKGKDVELRCDPISGHTALYWYRQSLGQGLEFLIYFQGNSAPDKSGLPSDRFSAERTGGSVSTLTIQRTQQEDSAVYLCASSFSGTSGFTGELFFGEGSRLTVL.

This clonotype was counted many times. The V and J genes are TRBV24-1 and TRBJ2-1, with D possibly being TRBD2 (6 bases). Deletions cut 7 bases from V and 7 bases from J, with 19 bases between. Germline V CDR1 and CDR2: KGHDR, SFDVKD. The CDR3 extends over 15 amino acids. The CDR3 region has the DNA TGTGCCACCAGCCCTTCGAAGGGAGGAATTAATGAGCAGTTCTTC. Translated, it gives CATSPSKGGINEQFF.

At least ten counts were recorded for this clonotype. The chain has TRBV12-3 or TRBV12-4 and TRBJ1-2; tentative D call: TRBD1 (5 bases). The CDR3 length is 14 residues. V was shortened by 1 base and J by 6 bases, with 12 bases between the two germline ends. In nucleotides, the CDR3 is TGTGCCAGCAGTTTAGTAAGGGGAGAGGATGGCTACACCTTC. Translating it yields CASSLVRGEDGYTF.

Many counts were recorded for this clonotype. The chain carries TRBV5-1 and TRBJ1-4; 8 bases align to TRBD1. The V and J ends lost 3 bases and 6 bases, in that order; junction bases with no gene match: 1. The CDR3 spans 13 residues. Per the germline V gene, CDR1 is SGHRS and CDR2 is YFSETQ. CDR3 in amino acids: CASSSGQDEKLFF. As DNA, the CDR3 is TGCGCCAGCAGCTCGGGACAGGATGAAAAACTGTTTTTT.

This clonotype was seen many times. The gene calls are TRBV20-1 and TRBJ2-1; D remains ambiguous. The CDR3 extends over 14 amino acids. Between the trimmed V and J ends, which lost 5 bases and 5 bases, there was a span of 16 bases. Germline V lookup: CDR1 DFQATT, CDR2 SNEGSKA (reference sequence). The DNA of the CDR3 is TGCAGTGCTCTTGACCCCGTCCCCGACAATGAGCAGTTCTTC. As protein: CSALDPVPDNEQFF.

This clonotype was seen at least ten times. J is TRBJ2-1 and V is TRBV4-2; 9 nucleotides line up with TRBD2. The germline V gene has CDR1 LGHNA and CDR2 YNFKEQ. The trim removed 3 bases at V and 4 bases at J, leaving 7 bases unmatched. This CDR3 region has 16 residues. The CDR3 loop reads CASSQAGGKGYNEQFF. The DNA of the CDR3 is TGTGCCAGCAGCCAGGCGGGAGGGAAGGGATACAATGAGCAGTTCTTC.

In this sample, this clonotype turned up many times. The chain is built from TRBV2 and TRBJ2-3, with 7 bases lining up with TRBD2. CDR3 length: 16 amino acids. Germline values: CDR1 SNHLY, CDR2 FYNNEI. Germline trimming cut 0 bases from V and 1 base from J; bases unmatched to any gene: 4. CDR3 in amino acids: CASSEARLAGTDTQYF. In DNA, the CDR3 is TGTGCCAGCAGTGAAGCGCGTCTAGCGGGCACAGATACGCAGTATTTT.

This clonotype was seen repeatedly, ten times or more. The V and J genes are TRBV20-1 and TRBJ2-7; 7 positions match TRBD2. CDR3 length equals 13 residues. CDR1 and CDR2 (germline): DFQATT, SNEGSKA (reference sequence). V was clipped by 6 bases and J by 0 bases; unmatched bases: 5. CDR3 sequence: CSARGTNSYEQYF. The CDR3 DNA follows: TGCAGTGCCCGGGGGACTAACTCCTACGAGCAGTACTTC.

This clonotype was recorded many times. CDR3 sequence reads: CASSPRQEVTEAFF. The CDR3 DNA sequence: TGCGCCAGCAGCCCTAGACAGGAGGTCACTGAAGCTTTCTTT. The chain uses TRBV5-1 and TRBJ1-1; the D gene is possibly TRBD1 (6 bases). The CDR3 spans 14 residues. Germline V lookup: CDR1 SGHRS, CDR2 YFSETQ. V lost 4 bases and J 4 bases, leaving 14 bases between the germline ends.

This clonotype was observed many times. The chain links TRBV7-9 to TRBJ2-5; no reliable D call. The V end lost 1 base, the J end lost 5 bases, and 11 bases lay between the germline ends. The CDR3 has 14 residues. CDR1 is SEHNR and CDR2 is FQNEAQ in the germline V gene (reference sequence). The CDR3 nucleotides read TGTGCCAGCAGCTTAGTGGGATGGAGCGAGACCCAGTACTTC. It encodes CASSLVGWSETQYF.

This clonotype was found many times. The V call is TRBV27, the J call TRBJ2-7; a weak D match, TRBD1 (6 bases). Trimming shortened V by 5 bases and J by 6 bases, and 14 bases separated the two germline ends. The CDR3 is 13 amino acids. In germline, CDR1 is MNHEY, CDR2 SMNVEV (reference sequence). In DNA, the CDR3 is TGTGCCAGCAGTCGCCGACAGGTCCGCGAGCAGTACTTC. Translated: CASSRRQVREQYF.

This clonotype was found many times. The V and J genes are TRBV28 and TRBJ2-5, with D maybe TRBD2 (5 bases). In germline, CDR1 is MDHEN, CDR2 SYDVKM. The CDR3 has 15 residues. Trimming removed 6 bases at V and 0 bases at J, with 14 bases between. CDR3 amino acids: CASREAARDQETQYF. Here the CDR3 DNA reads TGTGCCAGCAGGGAAGCGGCGCGGGACCAAGAGACCCAGTACTTC.

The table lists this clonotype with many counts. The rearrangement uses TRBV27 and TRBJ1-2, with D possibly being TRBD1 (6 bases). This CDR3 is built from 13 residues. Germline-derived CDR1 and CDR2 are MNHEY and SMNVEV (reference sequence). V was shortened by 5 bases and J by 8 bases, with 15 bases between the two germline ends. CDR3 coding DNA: TGTGCCAGCAGTCCCACAGGGAGGGGGGGCTACACCTTC. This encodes CASSPTGRGGYTF.

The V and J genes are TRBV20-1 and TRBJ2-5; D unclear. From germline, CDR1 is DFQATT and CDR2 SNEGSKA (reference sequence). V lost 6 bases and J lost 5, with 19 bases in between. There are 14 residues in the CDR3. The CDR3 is CSAGSSSHTETQYF. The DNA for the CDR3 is TGCAGTGCAGGGTCTTCTAGTCACACCGAGACCCAGTACTTC.

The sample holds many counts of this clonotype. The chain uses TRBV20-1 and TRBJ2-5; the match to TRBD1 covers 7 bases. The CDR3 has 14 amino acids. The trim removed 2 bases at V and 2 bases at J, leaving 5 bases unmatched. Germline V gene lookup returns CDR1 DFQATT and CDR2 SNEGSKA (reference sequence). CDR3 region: CSARKTGTQETQYF. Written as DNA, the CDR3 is TGCAGTGCTAGAAAGACAGGGACACAAGAGACCCAGTACTTC.

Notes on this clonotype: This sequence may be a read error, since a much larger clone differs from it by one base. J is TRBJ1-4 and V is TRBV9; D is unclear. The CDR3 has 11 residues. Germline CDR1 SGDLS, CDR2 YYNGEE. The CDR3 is CASSSDEKLLF. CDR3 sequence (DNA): TGTGCCAGCAGCTCGGATGAAAAACTGCTTTTT.

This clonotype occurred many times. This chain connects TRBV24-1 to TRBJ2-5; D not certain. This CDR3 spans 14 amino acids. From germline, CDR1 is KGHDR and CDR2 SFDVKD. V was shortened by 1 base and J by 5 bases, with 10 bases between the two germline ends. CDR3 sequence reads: CATSDFRVGETQYF. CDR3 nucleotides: TGTGCCACCAGTGATTTTCGGGTGGGTGAGACCCAGTACTTC.

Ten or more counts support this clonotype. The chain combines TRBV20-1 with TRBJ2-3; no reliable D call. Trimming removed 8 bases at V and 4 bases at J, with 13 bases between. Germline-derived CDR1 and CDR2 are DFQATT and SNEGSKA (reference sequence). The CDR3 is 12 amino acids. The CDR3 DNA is TGCAGTTCGTCCCGTGGCGCAGATACGCAGTATTTT. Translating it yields CSSSRGADTQYF.

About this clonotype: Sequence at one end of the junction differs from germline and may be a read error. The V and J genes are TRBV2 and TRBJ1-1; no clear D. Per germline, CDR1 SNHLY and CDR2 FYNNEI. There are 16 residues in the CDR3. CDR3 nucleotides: TGTGTCAGCAGTAACCCAACGGGCCCGATCGTATCTGAAGCTTTCTTT. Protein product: CVSSNPTGPIVSEAFF.

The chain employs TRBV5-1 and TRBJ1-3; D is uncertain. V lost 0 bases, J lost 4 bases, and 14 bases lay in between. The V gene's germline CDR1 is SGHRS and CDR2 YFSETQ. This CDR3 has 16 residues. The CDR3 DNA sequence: TGCGCCAGCAGCTTGGCCGGGATAGAGGCCGGAAACACCATATATTTT. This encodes CASSLAGIEAGNTIYF.

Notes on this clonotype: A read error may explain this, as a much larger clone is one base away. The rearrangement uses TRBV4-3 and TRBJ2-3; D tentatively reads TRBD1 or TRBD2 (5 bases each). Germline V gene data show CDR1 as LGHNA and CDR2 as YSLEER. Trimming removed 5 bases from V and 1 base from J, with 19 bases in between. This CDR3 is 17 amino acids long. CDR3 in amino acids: CASSAMPLVGGTDTQYF. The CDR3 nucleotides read TGCGCCAGCAGCGCCATGCCCCTGGTGGGGGGCACAGATACGCAGTATTTT.

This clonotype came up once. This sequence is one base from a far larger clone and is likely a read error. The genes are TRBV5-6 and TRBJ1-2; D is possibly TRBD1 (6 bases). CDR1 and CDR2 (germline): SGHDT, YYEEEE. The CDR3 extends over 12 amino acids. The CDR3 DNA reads TGTGCCAGCAGCCAGGGGAGCTATGGCTACCCCTTC. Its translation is CASSQGSYGYPF.

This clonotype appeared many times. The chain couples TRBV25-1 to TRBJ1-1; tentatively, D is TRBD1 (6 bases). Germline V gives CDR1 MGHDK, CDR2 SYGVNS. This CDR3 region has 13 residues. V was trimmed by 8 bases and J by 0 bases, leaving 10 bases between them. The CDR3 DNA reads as TGTGCCAGCCGTAACAGGGTGAACACTGAAGCTTTCTTT. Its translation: CASRNRVNTEAFF. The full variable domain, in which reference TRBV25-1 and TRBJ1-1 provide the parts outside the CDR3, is EADIYQTPRYLVIGTGKKITLECSQTMGHDKMYWYQQDPGMELHLIHYSYGVNSTEKGDLSSESTVSRIRTEHFPLTLESARPSHTSQYLCASRNRVNTEAFFGQGTRLTVV.

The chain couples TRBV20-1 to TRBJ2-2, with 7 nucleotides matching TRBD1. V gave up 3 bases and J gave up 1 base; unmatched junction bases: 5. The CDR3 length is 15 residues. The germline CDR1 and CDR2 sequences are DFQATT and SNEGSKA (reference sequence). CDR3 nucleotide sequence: TGCAGTGCTAGTCGGGACAGCCAGAACACCGGGGAGCTGTTTTTT. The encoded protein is CSASRDSQNTGELFF.

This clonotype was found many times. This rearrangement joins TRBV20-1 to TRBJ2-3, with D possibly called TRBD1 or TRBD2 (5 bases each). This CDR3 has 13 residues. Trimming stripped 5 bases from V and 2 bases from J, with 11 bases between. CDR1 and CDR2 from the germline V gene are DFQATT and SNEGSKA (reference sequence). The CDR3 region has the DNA TGCAGTGCTGGGGACGGTTCCACAGATACGCAGTATTTT. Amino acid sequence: CSAGDGSTDTQYF.

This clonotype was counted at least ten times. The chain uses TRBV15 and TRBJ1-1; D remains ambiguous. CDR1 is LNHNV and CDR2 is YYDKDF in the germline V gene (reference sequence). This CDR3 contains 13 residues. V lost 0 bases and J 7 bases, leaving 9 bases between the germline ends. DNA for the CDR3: TGTGCCACCAGCAGAGATAGGAGCCATGAAGCTTTCTTT. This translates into CATSRDRSHEAFF. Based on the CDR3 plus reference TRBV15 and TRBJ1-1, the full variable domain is DAMVIQNPRYQVTQFGKPVTLSCSQTLNHNVMYWYQQKSSQAPKLLFHYYDKDFNNEADTPDNFQSRRPNTSFCFLDIRSPGLGDTAMYLCATSRDRSHEAFFGQGTRLTVV.

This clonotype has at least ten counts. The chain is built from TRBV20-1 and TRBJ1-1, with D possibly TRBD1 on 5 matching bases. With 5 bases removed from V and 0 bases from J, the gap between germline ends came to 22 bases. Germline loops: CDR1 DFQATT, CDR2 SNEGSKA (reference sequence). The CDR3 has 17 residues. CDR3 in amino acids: CSAPIPGRGLMNTEAFF. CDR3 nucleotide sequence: TGCAGTGCTCCGATACCGGGACGGGGCCTTATGAACACTGAAGCTTTCTTT.

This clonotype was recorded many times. The DNA for the CDR3 is TGCAGCGTTCCCCTAGCGGGAAAGGAGACCCAGTACTTC. This gives the protein CSVPLAGKETQYF. This chain links TRBV29-1 with TRBJ2-5, with TRBD2 matching over 9 bases. Trimming removed 5 bases from V and 5 bases from J; junction bases left unmatched: 6. CDR1 SQVTM and CDR2 ANQGSEA come from the germline V gene. The CDR3 runs 13 residues.